A selection of T cell receptor beta chains follows, all from one sample in a study of cytomegalovirus exposure and HLA in healthy donors. Libraries were prepared by immunoSEQ multiplex PCR; TCRdb keeps only in-frame clonotypes and omits some of them. The sample includes tens of thousands of clones, approximately 83% of them seen just once. Input material: PBMCs. These receptors all stem from a man aged 25-45 years in good health and CMV-seronegative. CDR3s leave out the opening cysteine and the closing phenylalanine or tryptophan.

J: TRBJ2-7; V: TRBV5-5; CDR3: ASSSATGQYEQY
J: TRBJ2-1; V: TRBV10-1; CDR3: ASSESYRAGEQF
J: TRBJ2-5; V: TRBV7-2; CDR3: ASSLDSGGRETQY
J: TRBJ1-6; V: TRBV4-2; CDR3: ASSPPLSPPLH
J: TRBJ2-1; V: TRBV14; CDR3: ASSPSGASHRNEQF
J: TRBJ1-1; V: TRBV7-9; CDR3: ASSQQGAGGTEAF
J: TRBJ2-4; V: TRBV7-2; CDR3: ASSLRRENIQY
J: TRBJ1-4; V: TRBV5-1; CDR3: ASRGTTNEKLF
J: TRBJ2-7; V: TRBV5-5; CDR3: ASSLGQGATYEQY
J: TRBJ2-5; V: TRBV25-1; CDR3: ASSELQGETQY
J: TRBJ2-7; V: TRBV4-1; CDR3: ASSPPEQGSHEQY
J: TRBJ2-5; V: TRBV30; CDR3: AWSGGRGASQETQY
J: TRBJ2-7; V: TRBV7-2; CDR3: ASSLAAGGAEQY
J: TRBJ2-1; V: TRBV5-1; CDR3: ASSSSPGESSWF
J: TRBJ1-1; V: TRBV2; CDR3: ASSDGEDTEAF
J: TRBJ2-7; V: TRBV9; CDR3: ASSVEGDSNYEQY
J: TRBJ2-5; V: TRBV27; CDR3: ASSFSPPGTGVRSGETQY
J: TRBJ2-7; V: TRBV12-1; CDR3: ASSFEEGGWVYEQY
J: TRBJ1-1; V: TRBV18; CDR3: ASSTDRDTEAF
J: TRBJ2-1; V: TRBV7-2; CDR3: ASSITGHNEQF
J: TRBJ2-2; V: TRBV5-1; CDR3: ASSLVPKSAGELF
J: TRBJ1-3; V: TRBV6-1; CDR3: ASSEAPGDTIY
J: TRBJ2-7; V: TRBV9; CDR3: ASSLTGEPSYEQY
J: TRBJ2-1; V: TRBV27; CDR3: ASSPTASGRWVNAYNEQF
J: TRBJ2-7; V: TRBV9; CDR3: ASSYGQGGYEQY
J: TRBJ2-5; V: TRBV7-2; CDR3: ASSLRGETQY
J: TRBJ1-1; V: TRBV18; CDR3: ASSPMGRRTEAF
J: TRBJ2-5; V: TRBV11-2; CDR3: ASSLDSPRGETQY
J: TRBJ1-4; V: TRBV7-9; CDR3: ASSPPGTGFEKLF
J: TRBJ2-5; V: TRBV7-2; CDR3: ASSLGGEEETQY
J: TRBJ1-3; V: TRBV30; CDR3: AWSLLTGAPGNTIY
J: TRBJ2-5; V: TRBV7-2; CDR3: ASSVRGFGETQY
J: TRBJ2-2; V: TRBV25-1; CDR3: ASSEFGTGKRAGELF
J: TRBJ2-3; V: TRBV7-9; CDR3: ASSVPRGTQY
J: TRBJ1-5; V: TRBV27; CDR3: ASSAWTGNDQPQH